A selection of T cell receptor beta chains follows, all from one sample in a study of human T cells and chemical hapten exposure. MiXCR, applied by TCRdb to the reads, yields one record per CDR3 protein. The table includes about 120,000 distinct CDR3 sequences, around 8.5% detected once. Specimen: whole blood. The origin of the receptors is a human donor in good health. Some clones in this sample may be carry-over from other donors' samples. CDR3s include the opening cysteine and the closing phenylalanine or tryptophan. A D gene is named only where the DNA matches it firmly. Expanded clones are given a class, and other clones once, few, many or no size at all.

d_gene: TRBD1
j_gene: TRBJ1-2
abundance: many
v_gene: TRBV7-6
CDR3nt: TGTGCCAGCAGCTTAGAAAGGACAGGGGGCGGCTACACCTTC
CDR3aa: CASSLERTGGGYTF

d_gene: TRBD1
j_gene: TRBJ1-1
abundance: few
v_gene: TRBV27
CDR3nt: TGTGCCAGCAGAAGGGACAGGGGGAACACTGAAGCTTTCTTT
CDR3aa: CASRRDRGNTEAFF

d_gene: NA
j_gene: TRBJ2-7
abundance: NA
v_gene: TRBV27
CDR3nt: TGTGCCAGCAGTTTATCGAAGGGAGGCGAGCAGTACTTC
CDR3aa: CASSLSKGGEQYF

d_gene: NA
j_gene: TRBJ1-1
abundance: few
v_gene: TRBV11-3
CDR3nt: TGTGCCAGCAGCGAGACAGTTGAAAACACTGAAGCTTTCTTT
CDR3aa: CASSETVENTEAFF

d_gene: TRBD1
j_gene: TRBJ1-5
abundance: many
v_gene: TRBV24-1
CDR3nt: TGTGCCACCAGCCGACAGGGGGCTGATCAGCCCCAGCATTTT
CDR3aa: CATSRQGADQPQHF

d_gene: NA
j_gene: TRBJ1-1
abundance: few
v_gene: TRBV12-3/TRBV12-4
CDR3nt: TGTGCCAGCGGAGGCCAGAACACTGAAGCTTTCTTT
CDR3aa: CASGGQNTEAFF

d_gene: TRBD1
j_gene: TRBJ2-7
abundance: few
v_gene: TRBV12-3/TRBV12-4
CDR3nt: TGTGCCAGCAGCCCAGGGGGCAACTACGAGCAGTACTTC
CDR3aa: CASSPGGNYEQYF

d_gene: NA
j_gene: TRBJ1-2
abundance: many
v_gene: TRBV13
CDR3nt: TGTGCCAGCAGCACCCCGGGACGGAGCTACTATGGCTACACCTTC
CDR3aa: CASSTPGRSYYGYTF

d_gene: NA
j_gene: TRBJ2-1
abundance: NA
v_gene: TRBV24-1
CDR3nt: TGTGCCACCAGTGATCCCAACCCGGGGGCAGGGGCCACTGGCTCCTACAATGAGCAGTTCTTC
CDR3aa: CATSDPNPGAGATGSYNEQFF

d_gene: TRBD1
j_gene: TRBJ1-6
abundance: many
v_gene: TRBV20-1
CDR3nt: TGCAGTGCTAGAGATGCCGGGACAGTTAATTCACCCCTCCACTTT
CDR3aa: CSARDAGTVNSPLHF

d_gene: TRBD2
j_gene: TRBJ2-1
abundance: many
v_gene: TRBV7-8
CDR3nt: TGTGCCAGCAGCTTCCGGACTAGCGGGGGGGCGGGCAATGAGCAGTTCTTC
CDR3aa: CASSFRTSGGAGNEQFF

d_gene: NA
j_gene: TRBJ2-5
abundance: NA
v_gene: TRBV6-1
CDR3nt: TGTGCCAGCAGTGGCCGGGAGACCCAGTACTTC
CDR3aa: CASSGRETQYF

d_gene: NA
j_gene: TRBJ1-3
abundance: NA
v_gene: TRBV7-6
CDR3nt: TGTGCCAGCAGTCTGGGCACCCTCTCTGGAAACACCATATATTTT
CDR3aa: CASSLGTLSGNTIYF

d_gene: TRBD1
j_gene: TRBJ2-3
abundance: NA
v_gene: TRBV10-3
CDR3nt: TGTGCCATCAGGGACGGGACAGGGGGAACAGATACGCAGTATTTT
CDR3aa: CAIRDGTGGTDTQYF

d_gene: NA
j_gene: TRBJ2-1
abundance: many
v_gene: TRBV20-1
CDR3nt: TGCAGTGCTGAATACGGGACCGGGAGCGCCTCCTACAATGAGCAGTTCTTC
CDR3aa: CSAEYGTGSASYNEQFF

d_gene: NA
j_gene: TRBJ2-5
abundance: NA
v_gene: TRBV12-3/TRBV12-4
CDR3nt: TGTGCCAGCAGTTTACCCCGGGGGATTGAGACCCAGTACTTC
CDR3aa: CASSLPRGIETQYF

d_gene: NA
j_gene: TRBJ2-2
abundance: NA
v_gene: TRBV19
CDR3nt: TGTGCCAGTAGGATGTTGACCGGGGAGCTGTTTTTT
CDR3aa: CASRMLTGELFF

d_gene: NA
j_gene: TRBJ1-2
abundance: many
v_gene: TRBV7-9
CDR3nt: TGTGCCAGCAGCCCCCGAGTAGGGACTAGAGGCTACACCTTC
CDR3aa: CASSPRVGTRGYTF

d_gene: NA
j_gene: TRBJ1-4
abundance: many
v_gene: TRBV6-5
CDR3nt: TGTGCCAGCAGTTACTCGAAACTAAGGGAAAAACTGTTTTTT
CDR3aa: CASSYSKLREKLFF

d_gene: NA
j_gene: TRBJ2-2
abundance: few
v_gene: TRBV20-1
CDR3nt: TGCAGTGGAGCGGGCCCCACCGGGGAGCTGTTTTTT
CDR3aa: CSGAGPTGELFF

d_gene: TRBD1
j_gene: TRBJ2-6
abundance: medium-sized
v_gene: TRBV19
CDR3nt: TGTGCCAGTAGTAGGACAGGGGGCTCTGGGGCCAACGTCCTGACTTTC
CDR3aa: CASSRTGGSGANVLTF

d_gene: NA
j_gene: TRBJ2-1
abundance: NA
v_gene: TRBV19
CDR3nt: TGTGCCAGTAGTATAGATCTGTCTAGCGCCTCCTACAATGAGCAGTTCTTC
CDR3aa: CASSIDLSSASYNEQFF

d_gene: NA
j_gene: TRBJ1-2
abundance: many
v_gene: TRBV5-1
CDR3nt: TGCGCCAGCAGCTTGCGGTCCCCCCATCTGACCGGGACGGACTATGGCTACACCTTC
CDR3aa: CASSLRSPHLTGTDYGYTF

d_gene: NA
j_gene: TRBJ1-5
abundance: NA
v_gene: TRBV19
CDR3nt: TGTGCCAGTAGTCCAGACAATCTTAGCAATCAGCCCCAGCATTTT
CDR3aa: CASSPDNLSNQPQHF

d_gene: NA
j_gene: TRBJ2-7
abundance: NA
v_gene: TRBV10-3
CDR3nt: TGTGCCATCGGTGAGCGGGCCTCCTACGAGCAGTACTTC
CDR3aa: CAIGERASYEQYF

d_gene: NA
j_gene: TRBJ1-5
abundance: many
v_gene: TRBV30
CDR3nt: TGTGCCTGGAGTGAACAGTCCAATCAGCCCCAGCATTTT
CDR3aa: CAWSEQSNQPQHF

d_gene: NA
j_gene: TRBJ2-3
abundance: many
v_gene: TRBV6-2/TRBV6-3
CDR3nt: TGTGCCAGCAGCTCCCGGACAGCTAGCACAGATACGCAGTATTTT
CDR3aa: CASSSRTASTDTQYF

d_gene: NA
j_gene: TRBJ2-3
abundance: many
v_gene: TRBV6-5
CDR3nt: TGTGCCAGCAGTCCCGAGTGGGCCGAAAGCCACACAGATACGCAGTATTTT
CDR3aa: CASSPEWAESHTDTQYF

d_gene: TRBD2
j_gene: TRBJ2-5
abundance: many
v_gene: TRBV5-4
CDR3nt: TGTGCCAGCAGCGACCTATCGAAGACTAGCGGGGGACAAGAGACCCAGTACTTC
CDR3aa: CASSDLSKTSGGQETQYF

d_gene: TRBD1
j_gene: TRBJ2-5
abundance: NA
v_gene: TRBV6-6
CDR3nt: TGTGCCAGCAGTGCGACAGGGCCAGAGACCCAGTACTTC
CDR3aa: CASSATGPETQYF

d_gene: NA
j_gene: TRBJ2-2
abundance: NA
v_gene: TRBV20-1
CDR3nt: TGCAGTGCTAGAGTCCAGCAGTCGGCCGCCGGGGAGCTGTTTTTT
CDR3aa: CSARVQQSAAGELFF

d_gene: NA
j_gene: TRBJ2-3
abundance: many
v_gene: TRBV21-1
CDR3nt: TGTGCCAGCAGCAAAGTGAAACAGGAGGGCACAGATACGCAGTATTTT
CDR3aa: CASSKVKQEGTDTQYF

d_gene: NA
j_gene: TRBJ2-1
abundance: NA
v_gene: TRBV7-2
CDR3nt: TGTGCCAGCACCATCAGGGGTAGGGGTCAGTTCTTC
CDR3aa: CASTIRGRGQFF

d_gene: NA
j_gene: TRBJ1-5
abundance: NA
v_gene: TRBV4-1
CDR3nt: TGCGCCAGCAGCCAAGGTGGAGGGGTTCAGCCCCAGCATTTT
CDR3aa: CASSQGGGVQPQHF

d_gene: NA
j_gene: TRBJ1-2
abundance: few
v_gene: TRBV7-2
CDR3nt: TGTGCCAGCCGCCCGACAGAAAACTATGGCTACACCTTC
CDR3aa: CASRPTENYGYTF

d_gene: NA
j_gene: TRBJ1-2
abundance: few
v_gene: TRBV18
CDR3nt: TGTGCCAGCTCACGCCCGGGCCTCCCAGATTATGGCTACACCTTC
CDR3aa: CASSRPGLPDYGYTF

d_gene: NA
j_gene: TRBJ1-4
abundance: few
v_gene: TRBV10-3
CDR3nt: TGTGCCATCAGTGACCCCCGGGAGGGGAATGAAAAACTGTTTTTT
CDR3aa: CAISDPREGNEKLFF